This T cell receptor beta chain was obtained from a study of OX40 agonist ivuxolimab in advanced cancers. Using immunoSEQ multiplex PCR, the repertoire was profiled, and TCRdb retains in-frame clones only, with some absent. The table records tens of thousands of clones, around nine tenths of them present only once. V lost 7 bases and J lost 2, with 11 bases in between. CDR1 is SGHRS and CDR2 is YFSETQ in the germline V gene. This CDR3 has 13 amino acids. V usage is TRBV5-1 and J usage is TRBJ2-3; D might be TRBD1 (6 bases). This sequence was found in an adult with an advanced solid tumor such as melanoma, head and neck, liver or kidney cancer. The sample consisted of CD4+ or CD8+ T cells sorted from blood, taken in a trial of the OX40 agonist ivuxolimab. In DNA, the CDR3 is TGCGCCAGCCACCAGGGGATCACAGATACGCAGTATTTT. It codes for CASHQGITDTQYF.